Following are 24 T cell receptor beta chains from one sample sequenced in a study of identical twins (dated by TCRdb to 2016 to 2017). Library preparation used 5' RACE. This sample was sequenced with an Illumina HiSeq 2000. TCRdb reran the public reads through fastp at Q25 and MiXCR, keeping productive beta chains. Each CDR3 protein gets just one entry, which takes the most common genes and DNA from the rows behind it. The table for this sample lists about 500,000 distinct CDR3 sequences; around an eighth of them were counted only once. Of the sample, approximately 0.9% is held by the ten largest clones. These data also featured in a second study, about yellow fever vaccine responses in identical twins.

The specimen sequenced was CD4+ T cells sorted from blood. The receptor source for this set is a woman under 30 in good health.

The rearrangement joins TRBV12-3 or TRBV12-4 to TRBJ2-2; 9 nucleotides align to TRBD2. The trim removed 3 bases at V and 1 base at J, leaving 3 bases unmatched. This CDR3 is 16 amino acids long. CDR3 DNA: TGTGCCAGCAGTTTTGAGACTAGCGGGAACACCGGGGAGCTGTTTTTT. It encodes CASSFETSGNTGELFF.

The chain carries TRBV18 and TRBJ2-1; 8 bases line up with TRBD1. Germline lookup yields CDR1 KGHSH and CDR2 LQKENI. Losses at the gene ends were 2 bases for V and 4 bases for J; bases not matched to a gene: 7. The CDR3 is made up of 16 amino acids. DNA of the CDR3: TGTGCCAGCTCACCAACTACTACAGGGGGTTACAATGAGCAGTTCTTC. Its protein product is CASSPTTTGGYNEQFF.

This clonotype has only a few counts. One junction end disagrees with the germline gene, perhaps due to a read error. The J gene is TRBJ2-1, the V gene TRBV6-1, with D perhaps TRBD2 (5 bases). This CDR3 is 15 amino acids long. Germline values: CDR1 MNHNS, CDR2 SASEGT. The CDR3 bases are TGTGCCAGCAGGGAAGGACTCAACTCCTACAATGAGCAGTTCTTC. Amino acid sequence: CASREGLNSYNEQFF.

This chain links TRBV5-1 with TRBJ2-3; 10 bases line up with TRBD2. The ends lost 3 bases at V and 1 base at J; junction bases unmatched: 2. The CDR3 contains 15 residues. Germline values: CDR1 SGHRS, CDR2 YFSETQ. CDR3 residues: CASSSLAGGTDTQYF. The CDR3 region has the DNA TGCGCCAGCAGCTCCCTAGCGGGGGGCACAGATACGCAGTATTTT.

CDR3 nucleotide sequence: TGTGCCAGCAGAGGACAGGGGGCTGGTGGGGCCAACGTCCTGACTTTC. Encoded protein: CASRGQGAGGANVLTF. J is TRBJ2-6 and V is TRBV25-1; 11 bases are a match to TRBD1. In germline, CDR1 is MGHDK, CDR2 SYGVNS. With V trimmed by 6 bases and J by 3 bases, 4 bases remained unmatched. There are 16 residues in the CDR3.

The gene calls are TRBV5-1 and TRBJ2-5; perhaps TRBD1 as D (6 bases). Germline V gives CDR1 SGHRS, CDR2 YFSETQ. This CDR3 comprises 15 residues. V was pared by 4 bases and J by 1 base, with 14 bases between. The CDR3, as DNA: TGCGCCAGCAGCCCCAGGGGTGGGTCCCAAGAGACCCAGTACTTC. It encodes CASSPRGGSQETQYF.

The chain couples TRBV4-1 to TRBJ2-1, with D possibly being TRBD2 (5 bases). CDR1 and CDR2 (germline): MGHRA, YSYEKL. Trimming pared 0 bases from V and 8 bases from J, leaving 20 bases between. The CDR3 extends over 17 amino acids. CDR3: CASSQDFVLAANYEQFF. The CDR3 bases are TGCGCCAGCAGCCAAGATTTCGTGCTAGCAGCCAACTATGAGCAGTTCTTC.

This clonotype was found a few times. The chain employs TRBV6-1 and TRBJ2-3, with D maybe TRBD1 (7 bases). V lost 6 bases to trimming and J lost 8 bases, with 27 bases between them. This CDR3 is 17 amino acids long. Germline CDR1 is MNHNS and CDR2 is SASEGT. For the CDR3, the DNA is TGTGCCAGCAGCGAATGGGGCAGCTCGGTTCAGGGGGGTACGCAGTATTTT. This codes for CASSEWGSSVQGGTQYF.

The V and J genes are TRBV10-3 and TRBJ1-5; 9 bases fit TRBD1. There are 13 residues in the CDR3. Germline CDR1 is ENHRY and CDR2 is SYGVKD. The junction had 3 bases not matched to a gene; V was cut back by 10 bases and J by 2 bases. Written as DNA, the CDR3 is TGTGCCACCACAGGGGGCGGCAATCAGCCCCAGCATTTT. It is translated as CATTGGGNQPQHF.

This clonotype occurred many times. This sequence joins TRBV12-3 or TRBV12-4 and TRBJ2-7; 7 positions agree with TRBD2. Trimming removed 0 bases from V and 3 bases from J; junction bases left unmatched: 2. This CDR3 has 14 residues. The CDR3 region is CASSLAGGNYEQYF. The CDR3 nucleotides read TGTGCCAGCAGTTTAGCGGGGGGGAACTACGAGCAGTACTTC.

This clonotype turned up a few times. The CDR3 here is CASSQGGIDSYTF. CDR3 DNA sequence: TGTGCCAGCAGCCAAGGAGGCATCGACAGCTACACCTTC. The chain uses TRBV3-1 and TRBJ1-2, with D hard to call. Trimming removed 1 base at V and 9 bases at J, with 12 bases between. Germline assignment: CDR1 LGHDT and CDR2 YNNKEL (reference sequence). This CDR3 has 13 amino acids. Combining the CDR3 with reference TRBV3-1 and TRBJ1-2 gives the whole variable domain DTAVSQTPKYLVTQMGNDKSIKCEQNLGHDTMYWYKQDSKKFLKIMFSYNNKELIINETVPNRFSPKSPDKAHLNLHINSLELGDSAVYFCASSQGGIDSYTFGSGTRLTVV.

The chain couples TRBV15 to TRBJ1-5, with a weak D call TRBD1 (5 bases). The CDR3 has 15 amino acids. The germline V and J ends were trimmed by 5 bases and 2 bases, with 13 bases remaining between them. Germline CDR1 reads LNHNV; CDR2 reads YYDKDF (reference sequence). The CDR3 spells CATSELGRGNQPQHF. In nucleotides, the CDR3 is TGTGCCACCAGCGAGTTGGGCAGGGGCAATCAGCCCCAGCATTTT.

This clonotype was detected a few times. The V and J genes are TRBV5-5 and TRBJ2-7; D ambiguous. Germline loops: CDR1 SGHKS, CDR2 YYEKEE (reference sequence). The V end lost 4 bases, the J end lost 2 bases, and 13 bases lay between the germline ends. The CDR3 runs 14 residues. CDR3 nucleotide sequence: TGTGCCAGCAGCACCACACTAACCACCTACGAGCAGTACTTC. Translating it yields CASSTTLTTYEQYF.

This clonotype was counted between two and nine times. The J gene is TRBJ1-1, the V gene TRBV6-2 or TRBV6-3; 10 positions match TRBD1. Trimming at V came to 9 bases and at J to 7 bases, leaving 5 bases not matched to a gene. CDR3 length: 12 amino acids. Germline CDR1 and CDR2: MNHEY and SVGEGT. The CDR3 protein is CASDRGQNEAFF. The DNA for the CDR3 is TGTGCCAGTGACAGGGGGCAAAATGAAGCTTTCTTT.

This clonotype was counted between two and nine times. V and J are TRBV27 and TRBJ2-3; a weak D match, TRBD2 (6 bases). V gave up 2 bases and J gave up 1 base, with 10 bases separating them. Germline CDR1 MNHEY, CDR2 SMNVEV (reference sequence). The CDR3 totals 15 residues. The CDR3 DNA follows: TGTGCCAGCAGTTTACGGAGGGGAGGCACAGATACGCAGTATTTT. This gives the protein CASSLRRGGTDTQYF.

This clonotype was picked up a small number of times. The rearrangement links TRBV3-1 to TRBJ1-1; no firm D call. V dropped 4 bases and J dropped 1 base, with 10 bases sitting between them. Per the germline V gene, CDR1 is LGHDT and CDR2 is YNNKEL (reference sequence). The length of the CDR3 is 14 residues. The CDR3 loop is CASSLHAGNTEAFF. Here the CDR3 DNA reads TGTGCCAGCAGCCTGCACGCAGGGAACACTGAAGCTTTCTTT.

V is TRBV7-9 and J is TRBJ2-3; D might be TRBD2 (5 bases). The germline CDR1 and CDR2 sequences are SEHNR and FQNEAQ (reference sequence). The CDR3 is 14 amino acids. Trimming took off 5 bases at V and 6 bases at J, with 15 bases between the two ends. CDR3 nucleotide sequence: TGTGCCAGCAGCGACGTTGGCGGGTTGGATACGCAGTATTTT. Protein product: CASSDVGGLDTQYF.

The chain links TRBV7-2 to TRBJ2-7, with 12 nucleotides matching TRBD2. Germline CDR1 SGHTA, CDR2 FQGNSA. CDR3 length: 16 amino acids. The trim removed 1 base at V and 4 bases at J, leaving 5 bases unmatched. The CDR3 here is CASSLGGLAGIYEQYF. The CDR3 coding sequence is TGTGCCAGCAGCTTAGGGGGACTAGCGGGCATATACGAGCAGTACTTC.

The chain carries TRBV20-1 and TRBJ1-1, with D possibly matching TRBD1 (6 bases). V was cut by 0 bases and J by 10 bases, with 18 bases left in between. CDR3 length: 14 residues. CDR1 DFQATT and CDR2 SNEGSKA come from the germline V gene (reference sequence). CDR3 in DNA: TGCAGTGCTAGAGATGGGGACACAACTCGGAGAGCTTTCTTT. Residues: CSARDGDTTRRAFF.

Notes on this clonotype: One end of the junction fails to match germline, which may point to a read error. This chain connects TRBV6-5 to TRBJ2-1, with unresolved D. The CDR3 is 12 amino acids. Germline CDR1 and CDR2: MNHEY and SVGAGI. DNA for the CDR3: TGTGCCGGCAGTTACTCCTCTAATGAGCAGTTCTTC. This gives the protein CAGSYSSNEQFF.

At least ten counts were recorded for this clonotype. V and J are TRBV7-2 and TRBJ2-7, with 11 bases that match TRBD2. The V segment lost 4 bases and the J segment 0 bases; nucleotides outside the gene matches: 5. CDR1 is SGHTA, CDR2 FQGNSA, per germline. This CDR3 is built from 16 residues. CDR3 protein: CASSSFTSGSSYEQYF. The CDR3 DNA follows: TGTGCCAGCAGCTCATTTACTAGCGGGAGCTCCTACGAGCAGTACTTC.

This clonotype was picked up a small number of times. The chain recombines TRBV5-1 with TRBJ2-7; 9 bases map to TRBD2. This CDR3 comprises 15 residues. V shed 4 bases and J 6 bases; nucleotides not matched to a gene: 11. Germline V lookup: CDR1 SGHRS, CDR2 YFSETQ. The CDR3 sequence is CASSPSGTSFVEQYF. The CDR3 DNA reads TGCGCCAGCAGCCCCTCCGGGACTAGCTTTGTCGAGCAGTACTTC. Full variable domain (remainder filled in from reference TRBV5-1 and TRBJ2-7): KAGVTQTPRYLIKTRGQQVTLSCSPISGHRSVSWYQQTPGQGLQFLFEYFSETQRNKGNFPGRFSGRQFSNSRSEMNVSTLELGDSALYLCASSPSGTSFVEQYFGPGTRLTVT.

This clonotype was seen a handful of times. CDR3 loop: CATSVPGTAYNEQFF. Here the CDR3 DNA reads TGTGCCACCAGCGTACCAGGGACGGCTTACAATGAGCAGTTCTTC. V gene TRBV15 combines with J gene TRBJ2-1; D may be TRBD1 or TRBD2 (5 bases each). This CDR3 is built from 15 residues. V was shortened by 5 bases and J by 4 bases, with 15 bases between the two germline ends. Germline V gene data show CDR1 as LNHNV and CDR2 as YYDKDF (reference sequence). Full variable domain (missing parts from reference TRBV15 and TRBJ2-1): DAMVIQNPRYQVTQFGKPVTLSCSQTLNHNVMYWYQQKSSQAPKLLFHYYDKDFNNEADTPDNFQSRRPNTSFCFLDIRSPGLGDTAMYLCATSVPGTAYNEQFFGPGTRLTVL.

This clonotype was seen repeatedly, ten times or more. The rearrangement links TRBV3-1 to TRBJ2-5, with D perhaps TRBD1 or TRBD2 (5 bases each). V lost 6 bases to trimming and J lost 1 base, with 12 bases between them. The CDR3 spans 14 residues. In germline, CDR1 is LGHDT, CDR2 YNNKEL (reference sequence). The CDR3 coding sequence is TGTGCCAGCAGGCGAACCGGGACCCAAGAGACCCAGTACTTC. Translating it yields CASRRTGTQETQYF.